This T cell receptor (beta chain) was captured by sequencing in a study of shared clonotypes between healthy human individuals. Deletions cut 1 base from V and 7 bases from J, with 9 bases between. The CDR3 consists of 12 residues. Germline V gene lookup returns CDR1 SGHTS and CDR2 YDEGEE. Per the original methods: ImmunoSEQ output held junction-only sequences without quality scores, so filtering differed. Sequencing was performed with immunoSEQ multiplex PCR; in TCRdb, only in-frame clones are kept and a portion is missing. Clonal size and the V and J genes are those of that table, whereas D and trimming came from the DNA. This table has about 2.5 million clones, 85% to 95% appearing once.

V and J are TRBV5-8 and TRBJ2-7, with a tentative D call TRBD2 (5 bases). The TCR was taken from a man in his late teens or twenties in good health. Some clones in this sample may be carry-over from other donors' samples. What was sequenced was naive CD4+ T cells from PBMCs. The subset is: CD45RA+ positively selected. Here the CDR3 DNA reads TGTGCCAGCAGCTTGCTTTCGGGGGAGCAGTACTTC. It codes for CASSLLSGEQYF.